This T cell receptor beta chain was recorded in a study of human T cells and chemical hapten exposure. Study-wide context: Slight volume differences across pooled libraries mainly accounted for varying per-sample TCR yields.

There are many counts of this clonotype. Stated time point: pre-sensitization, week 0. The treatment denotes: therapeutic diphenylcyclopropenone sensitization with weekly scalp DPC. Alopecia patients, 18 to 70 years old and DPC-suitable, served as donors. V gave up 3 bases and J gave up 3 bases, with 14 bases separating them. There are 14 residues in the CDR3. Germline values: CDR1 DFQATT, CDR2 SNEGSKA (reference sequence). TCRdb itself ran the RACE reads through MiXCR, one entry per CDR3 protein. The sample has about 120,000 distinct CDR3 sequences, 13% seen once. The gene calls are TRBV20-1 and TRBJ1-1; D is ambiguous. Sequencing was performed on whole blood, taken in connection with sensitization to the hapten diphenylcyclopropenone (DPC). The sequence came from a young woman with alopecia areata. Some clones in this sample may be carry-over from other donors' samples. The CDR3 region is CSASPQDGDTEAFF. Here the CDR3 DNA reads TGCAGTGCTAGTCCGCAGGACGGGGACACTGAAGCTTTCTTT.